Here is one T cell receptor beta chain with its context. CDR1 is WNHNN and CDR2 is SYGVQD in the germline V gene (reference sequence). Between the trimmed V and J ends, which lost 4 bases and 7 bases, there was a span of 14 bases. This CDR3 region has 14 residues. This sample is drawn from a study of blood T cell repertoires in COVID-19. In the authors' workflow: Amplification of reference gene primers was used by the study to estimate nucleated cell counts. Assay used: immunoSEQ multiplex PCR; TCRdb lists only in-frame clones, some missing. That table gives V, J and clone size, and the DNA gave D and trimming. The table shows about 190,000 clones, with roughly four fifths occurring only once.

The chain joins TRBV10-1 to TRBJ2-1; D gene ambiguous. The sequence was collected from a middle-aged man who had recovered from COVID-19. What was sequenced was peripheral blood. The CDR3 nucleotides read TGCGCCAGCAGTGGAGGCTCCCCAGCGAATGAGCAGTTCTTC. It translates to CASSGGSPANEQFF.